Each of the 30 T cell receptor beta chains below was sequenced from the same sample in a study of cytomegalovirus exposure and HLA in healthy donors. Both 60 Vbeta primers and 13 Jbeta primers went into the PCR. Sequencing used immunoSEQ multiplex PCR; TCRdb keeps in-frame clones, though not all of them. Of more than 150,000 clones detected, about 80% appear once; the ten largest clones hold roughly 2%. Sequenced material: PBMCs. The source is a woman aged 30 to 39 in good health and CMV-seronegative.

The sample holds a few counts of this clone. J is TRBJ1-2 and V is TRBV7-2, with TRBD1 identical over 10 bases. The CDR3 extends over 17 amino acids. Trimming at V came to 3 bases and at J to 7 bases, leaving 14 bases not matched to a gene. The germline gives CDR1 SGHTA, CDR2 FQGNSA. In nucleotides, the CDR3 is TGTGCCAGCAGCTTCGGCCTCGACAGGGGGCGCCGGCGTGGCTACACCTTC. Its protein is CASSFGLDRGRRRGYTF.

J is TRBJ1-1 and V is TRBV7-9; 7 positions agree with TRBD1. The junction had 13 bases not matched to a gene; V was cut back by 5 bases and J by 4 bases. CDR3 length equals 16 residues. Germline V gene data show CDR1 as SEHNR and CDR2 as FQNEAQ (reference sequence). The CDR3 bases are TGTGCCAGCAGCGAGCTCAGAGGGGGCGCGGGCACTGAAGCTTTCTTT. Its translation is CASSELRGGAGTEAFF. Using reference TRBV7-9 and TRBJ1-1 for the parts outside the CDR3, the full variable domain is DTGVSQNPRHKITKRGQNVTFRCDPISEHNRLYWYRQTLGQGPEFLTYFQNEAQLEKSRLLSDRFSAERPKGSFSTLEIQRTEQGDSAMYLCASSELRGGAGTEAFFGQGTRLTVV.

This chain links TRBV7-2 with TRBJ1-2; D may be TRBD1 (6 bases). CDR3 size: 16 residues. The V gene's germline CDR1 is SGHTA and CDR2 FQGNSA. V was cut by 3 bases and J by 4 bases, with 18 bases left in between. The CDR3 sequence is CASSFDNRALSYGYTF. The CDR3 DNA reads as TGTGCCAGCAGCTTTGACAACAGGGCACTTTCCTATGGCTACACCTTC.

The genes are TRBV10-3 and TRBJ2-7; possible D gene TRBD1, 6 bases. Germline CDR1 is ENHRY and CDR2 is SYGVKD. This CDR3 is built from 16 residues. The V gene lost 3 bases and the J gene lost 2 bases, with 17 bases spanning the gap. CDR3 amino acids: CAISDPGASKPYEQYF. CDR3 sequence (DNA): TGTGCCATCAGTGACCCAGGGGCCTCGAAGCCCTACGAGCAGTACTTC.

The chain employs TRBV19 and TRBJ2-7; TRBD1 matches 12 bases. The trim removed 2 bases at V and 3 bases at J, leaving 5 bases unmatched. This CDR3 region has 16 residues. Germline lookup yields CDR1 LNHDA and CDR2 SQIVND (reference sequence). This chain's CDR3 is CASSIQGQGAGYEQYF. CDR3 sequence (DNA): TGTGCCAGTAGTATACAGGGACAGGGGGCTGGCTACGAGCAGTACTTC.

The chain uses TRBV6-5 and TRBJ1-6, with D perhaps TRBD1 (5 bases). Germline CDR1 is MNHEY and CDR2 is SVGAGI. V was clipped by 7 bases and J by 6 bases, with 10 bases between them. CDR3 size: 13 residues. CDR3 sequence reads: CASTQGPNSPLHF. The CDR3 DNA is TGTGCCAGCACCCAGGGCCCTAATTCACCCCTCCACTTT.

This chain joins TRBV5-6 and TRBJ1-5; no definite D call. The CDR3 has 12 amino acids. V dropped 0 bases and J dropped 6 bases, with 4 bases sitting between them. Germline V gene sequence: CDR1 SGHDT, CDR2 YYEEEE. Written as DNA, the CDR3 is TGTGCCAGCAGCTTGGGGAGTCAGCCCCAGCATTTT. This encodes CASSLGSQPQHF.

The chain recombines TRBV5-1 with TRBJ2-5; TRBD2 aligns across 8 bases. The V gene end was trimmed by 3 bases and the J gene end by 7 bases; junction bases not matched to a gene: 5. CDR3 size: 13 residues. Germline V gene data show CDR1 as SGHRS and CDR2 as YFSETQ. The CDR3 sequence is CASSSGREGTQYF. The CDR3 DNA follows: TGCGCCAGCAGCTCGGGACGGGAGGGGACCCAGTACTTC. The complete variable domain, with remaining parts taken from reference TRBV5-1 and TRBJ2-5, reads KAGVTQTPRYLIKTRGQQVTLSCSPISGHRSVSWYQQTPGQGLQFLFEYFSETQRNKGNFPGRFSGRQFSNSRSEMNVSTLELGDSALYLCASSSGREGTQYFGPGTRLLVL.

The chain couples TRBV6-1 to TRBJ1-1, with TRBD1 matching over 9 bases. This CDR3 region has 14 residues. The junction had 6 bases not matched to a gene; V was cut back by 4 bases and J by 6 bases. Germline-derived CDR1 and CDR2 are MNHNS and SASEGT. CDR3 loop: CASSANRDRAEAFF. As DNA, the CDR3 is TGTGCCAGCAGTGCGAACCGGGACAGGGCTGAAGCTTTCTTT.

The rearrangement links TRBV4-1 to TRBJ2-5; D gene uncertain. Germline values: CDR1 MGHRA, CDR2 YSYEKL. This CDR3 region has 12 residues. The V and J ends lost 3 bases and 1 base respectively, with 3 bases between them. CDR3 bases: TGCGCCAGCAGCCATATCCAAGAGACCCAGTACTTC. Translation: CASSHIQETQYF.

DNA for the CDR3: TGTGCCAGCAGTACTAGCGGGGGGGCGCTACCGAATACGCAGTATTTT. It specifies CASSTSGGALPNTQYF. This chain links TRBV5-4 with TRBJ2-3, with 13 nucleotides matching TRBD2. From germline, CDR1 is SGHNT and CDR2 YYREEE (reference sequence). V lost 5 bases and J lost 7; bases outside the gene matches: 10. The CDR3 runs to 16 residues.

CDR3 region: CASSPTGTGRSPLHF. The CDR3 DNA reads TGTGCCAGCAGCCCCACCGGGACAGGACGTTCACCCCTCCACTTT. This chain connects TRBV27 to TRBJ1-6; 8 nucleotides align to TRBD1. This CDR3 contains 15 residues. V gave up 6 bases and J gave up 9 bases; unmatched junction bases: 10. Germline V gene sequence: CDR1 MNHEY, CDR2 SMNVEV (reference sequence).

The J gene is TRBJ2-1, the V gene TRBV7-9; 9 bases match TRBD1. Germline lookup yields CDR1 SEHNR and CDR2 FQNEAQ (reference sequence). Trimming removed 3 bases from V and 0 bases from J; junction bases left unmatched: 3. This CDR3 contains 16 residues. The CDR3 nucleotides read TGTGCCAGCAGCTTGGACAGGGGCTTCTCCTACAATGAGCAGTTCTTC. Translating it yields CASSLDRGFSYNEQFF.

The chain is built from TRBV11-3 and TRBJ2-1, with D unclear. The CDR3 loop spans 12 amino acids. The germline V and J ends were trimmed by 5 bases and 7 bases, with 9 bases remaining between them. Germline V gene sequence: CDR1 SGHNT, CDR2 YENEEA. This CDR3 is CASSPDNNEQFF. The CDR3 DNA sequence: TGTGCCAGCAGCCCCGACAATAATGAGCAGTTCTTC.

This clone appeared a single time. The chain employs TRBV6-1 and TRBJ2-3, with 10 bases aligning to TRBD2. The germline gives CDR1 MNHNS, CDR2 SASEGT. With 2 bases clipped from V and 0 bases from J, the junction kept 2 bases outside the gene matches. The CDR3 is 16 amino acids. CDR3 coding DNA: TGTGCCAGCAGTGAAAGCGGGGGGGGGAGCACAGATACGCAGTATTTT. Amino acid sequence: CASSESGGGSTDTQYF.

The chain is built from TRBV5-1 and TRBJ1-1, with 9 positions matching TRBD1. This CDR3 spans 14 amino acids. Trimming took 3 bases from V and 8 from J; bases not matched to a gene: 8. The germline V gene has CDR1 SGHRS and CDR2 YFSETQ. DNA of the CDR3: TGCGCCAGCAGCTCAACTTGGACAGGGGAAGAAGCTTTCTTT. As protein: CASSSTWTGEEAFF.

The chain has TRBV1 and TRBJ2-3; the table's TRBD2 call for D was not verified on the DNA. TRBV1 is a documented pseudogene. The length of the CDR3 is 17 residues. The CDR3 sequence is CTSSHPFLAGGTDTQYF. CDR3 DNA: TGCACCAGCAGCCACCCTTTTCTAGCGGGTGGCACAGATACGCAGTATTTT.

CDR3 nucleotides: TGTGCCAGCAGCCGTTCCGGGACAGGGGTCCACACCGGGGAGCTGTTTTTT. Its protein product is CASSRSGTGVHTGELFF. This sequence joins TRBV7-3 and TRBJ2-2, with 10 bases matching TRBD1. This CDR3 spans 17 amino acids. V gave up 5 bases and J gave up 3 bases; unmatched junction bases: 9. The germline V gene has CDR1 SGHTA and CDR2 FQGTGA. The whole variable domain, remainder taken from reference TRBV7-3 and TRBJ2-2, is GAGVSQTPSNKVTEKGKYVELRCDPISGHTALYWYRQSLGQGPEFLIYFQGTGAADDSGLPNDRFFAVRPEGSVSTLKIQRTERGDSAVYLCASSRSGTGVHTGELFFGEGSRLTVL.

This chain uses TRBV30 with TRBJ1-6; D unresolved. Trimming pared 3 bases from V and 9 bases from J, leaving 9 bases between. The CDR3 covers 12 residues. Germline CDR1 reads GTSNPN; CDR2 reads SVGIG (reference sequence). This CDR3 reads CAWRAFGSPLHF. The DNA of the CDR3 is TGTGCCTGGAGAGCATTCGGTTCACCCCTCCACTTT.

The CDR3 coding sequence is TGCGCCAGCAGTGAGGCGATTAACTATGGCTACACCTTC. Translated: CASSEAINYGYTF. V gene TRBV10-2 combines with J gene TRBJ1-2; D is unresolved. Trimming shortened V by 2 bases and J by 1 base, and 5 bases separated the two germline ends. The CDR3 loop spans 13 amino acids. Germline loops: CDR1 WSHSY, CDR2 SAAADI.

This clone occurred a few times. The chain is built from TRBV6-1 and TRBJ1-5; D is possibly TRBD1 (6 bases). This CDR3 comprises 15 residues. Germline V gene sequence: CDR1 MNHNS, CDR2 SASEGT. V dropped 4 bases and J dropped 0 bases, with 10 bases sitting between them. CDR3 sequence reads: CASSAGQSSNQPQHF. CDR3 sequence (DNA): TGTGCCAGCAGTGCTGGACAGAGTAGCAATCAGCCCCAGCATTTT.

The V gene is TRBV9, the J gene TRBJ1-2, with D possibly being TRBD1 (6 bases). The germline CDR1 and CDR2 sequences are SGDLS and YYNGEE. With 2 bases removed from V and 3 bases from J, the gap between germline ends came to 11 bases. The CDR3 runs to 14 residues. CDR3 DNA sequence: TGTGCCAGCAGCGTCATAGAGGGGGACTATGGCTACACCTTC. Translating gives CASSVIEGDYGYTF.

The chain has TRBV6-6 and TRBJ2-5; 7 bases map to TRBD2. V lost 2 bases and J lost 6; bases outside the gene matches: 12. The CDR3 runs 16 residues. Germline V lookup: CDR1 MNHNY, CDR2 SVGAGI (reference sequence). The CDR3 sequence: CASSYGDGGNAKTQYF. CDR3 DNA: TGTGCCAGCAGTTACGGGGACGGGGGGAACGCTAAGACCCAGTACTTC.

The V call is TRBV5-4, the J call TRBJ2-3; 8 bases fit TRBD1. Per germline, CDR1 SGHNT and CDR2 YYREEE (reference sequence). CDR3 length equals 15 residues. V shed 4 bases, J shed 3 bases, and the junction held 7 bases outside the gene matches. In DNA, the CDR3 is TGTGCCAGCAGCCACGGACAGGGAAGGACAGATACGCAGTATTTT. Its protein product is CASSHGQGRTDTQYF. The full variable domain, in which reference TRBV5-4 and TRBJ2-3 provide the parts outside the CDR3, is ETGVTQSPTHLIKTRGQQVTLRCSSQSGHNTVSWYQQALGQGPQFIFQYYREEENGRGNFPPRFSGLQFPNYSSELNVNALELDDSALYLCASSHGQGRTDTQYFGPGTRLTVL.

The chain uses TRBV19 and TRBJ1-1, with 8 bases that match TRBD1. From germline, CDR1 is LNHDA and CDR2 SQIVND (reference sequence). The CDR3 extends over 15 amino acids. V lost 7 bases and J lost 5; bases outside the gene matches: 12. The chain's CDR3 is CASNWRRQGATEAFF. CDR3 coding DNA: TGTGCCAGTAATTGGCGTCGTCAGGGGGCGACTGAAGCTTTCTTT.

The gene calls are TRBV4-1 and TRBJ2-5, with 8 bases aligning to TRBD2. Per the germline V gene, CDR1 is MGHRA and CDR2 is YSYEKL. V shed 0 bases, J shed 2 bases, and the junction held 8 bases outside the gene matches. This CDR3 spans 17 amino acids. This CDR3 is CASSQDDRGGFQETQYF. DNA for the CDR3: TGCGCCAGCAGCCAAGACGACCGGGGGGGCTTTCAAGAGACCCAGTACTTC.

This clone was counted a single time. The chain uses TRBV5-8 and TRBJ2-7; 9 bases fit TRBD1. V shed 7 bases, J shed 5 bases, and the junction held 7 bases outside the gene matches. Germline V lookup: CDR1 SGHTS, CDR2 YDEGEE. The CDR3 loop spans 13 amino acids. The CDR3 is CASRRTGVHEQYF. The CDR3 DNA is TGTGCCAGCCGCAGGACAGGGGTCCACGAGCAGTACTTC.

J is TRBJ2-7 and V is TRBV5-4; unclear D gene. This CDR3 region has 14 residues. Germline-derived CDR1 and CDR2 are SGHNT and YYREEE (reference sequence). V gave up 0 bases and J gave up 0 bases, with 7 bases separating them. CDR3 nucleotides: TGTGCCAGCAGCTTGGCCCCCTCCTCCTACGAGCAGTACTTC. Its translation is CASSLAPSSYEQYF.

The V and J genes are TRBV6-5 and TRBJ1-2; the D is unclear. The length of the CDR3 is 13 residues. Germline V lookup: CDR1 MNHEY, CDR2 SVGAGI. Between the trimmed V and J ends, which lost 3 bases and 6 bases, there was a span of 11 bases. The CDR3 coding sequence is TGTGCCAGCAGTTATGAGGGATCAGATGGCTACACCTTC. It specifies CASSYEGSDGYTF.

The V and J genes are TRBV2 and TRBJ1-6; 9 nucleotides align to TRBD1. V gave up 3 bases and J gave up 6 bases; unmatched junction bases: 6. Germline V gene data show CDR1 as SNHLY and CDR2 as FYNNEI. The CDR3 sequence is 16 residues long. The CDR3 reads CASSDLGTGPNSPLHF. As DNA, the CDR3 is TGTGCCAGCAGTGACCTCGGGACAGGGCCTAATTCACCCCTCCACTTT.